The subject of this entry is one T cell receptor (beta chain). The sample originates from a study of cytomegalovirus exposure and HLA in healthy donors. With 60 Vbeta and 13 Jbeta primers, the PCR was carried out. Profiling relied on immunoSEQ multiplex PCR, and the TCRdb table lists in-frame clones only, not all of them. This repertoire shows roughly 100,000 clones, around three quarters found once; its top ten account for approximately 5.6%. The CDR3 is 16 amino acids. The receptor comes from a man between 25 and 39 years old in good health and CMV-seropositive. Material for sequencing was PBMCs. The chain joins TRBV21-1 to TRBJ1-1; the table assigns TRBD1, which was not confirmed against the DNA. TRBV21-1 corresponds to a pseudogene. The chain's CDR3 is CASSTSRQGWDTEAFF. Written as DNA, the CDR3 is TGTGCCAGCAGCACTTCACGACAGGGGTGGGACACTGAAGCTTTCTTT.